A single T cell receptor (beta chain) is shown here with its context. As processed by the authors: From reference gene primer amplification, estimates of nucleated cell counts were derived. Assay used: immunoSEQ multiplex PCR; TCRdb lists only in-frame clones, some missing. V and J calls and clone size are given by that table; D and trimming were obtained from the DNA. Of 430,000 or so clones in the sample, 70% to 90% were seen once. This specimen belongs to a study of blood T cell repertoires in COVID-19. For the study at large: Whether acute or convalescent, the COVID-19 samples came from the United States, Italy and Spain. In each case, the material was cDNA or gDNA derived from T cells, B-cell-depleted T cells, or PBMCs.

During active infection, Seattle patients enrolled and were then monitored through disease. Germline values: CDR1 SGDLS, CDR2 YYNGEE. There are 14 residues in the CDR3. The J segment lost 2 bases and the V segment lost 4 bases, leaving 5 bases of the junction unmatched. The origin of this receptor is a young man with COVID-19, enrolled during active disease. What was sequenced was peripheral blood. The V gene is TRBV9, the J gene TRBJ2-5; 7 bases align to TRBD1. Here the CDR3 reads CASSPTGVQETQYF. CDR3 coding DNA: TGTGCCAGCAGCCCTACAGGGGTTCAAGAGACCCAGTACTTC.